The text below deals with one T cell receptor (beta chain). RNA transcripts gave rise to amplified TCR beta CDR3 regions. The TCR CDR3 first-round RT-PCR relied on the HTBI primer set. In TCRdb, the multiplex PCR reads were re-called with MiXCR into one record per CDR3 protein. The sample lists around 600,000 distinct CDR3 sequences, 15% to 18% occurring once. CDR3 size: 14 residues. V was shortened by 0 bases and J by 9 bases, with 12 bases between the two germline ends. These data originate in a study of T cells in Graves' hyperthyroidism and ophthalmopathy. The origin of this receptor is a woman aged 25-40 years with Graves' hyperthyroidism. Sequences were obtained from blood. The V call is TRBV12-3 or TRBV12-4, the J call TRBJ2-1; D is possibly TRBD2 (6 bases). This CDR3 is CASSLAGGMGEQFF. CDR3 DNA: TGTGCCAGCAGTTTAGCCGGAGGGATGGGTGAGCAGTTCTTC.